This passage covers 18 T cell receptor beta chains from one sample sequenced in a study of T cell responses to AZD1222 COVID-19 vaccine. Clones were sequenced by immunoSEQ multiplex PCR, and TCRdb holds only the in-frame ones, with some missing. This table holds about 130,000 clones, 93% found once. The material sequenced was peripheral blood, taken on day 0 of AZD1222 vaccination. These receptors came from an adult in good health.

The chain employs TRBV5-5 and TRBJ2-7; D is unresolved. Germline CDR1 SGHKS, CDR2 YYEKEE (reference sequence). The CDR3 totals 14 residues. The ends were cut back, 0 bases at V and 0 bases at J, with 7 bases in the middle. DNA of the CDR3: TGTGCCAGCAGCTTGGCCTGGCCCTCCTACGAGCAGTACTTC. Amino acids: CASSLAWPSYEQYF.

The gene calls are TRBV5-4 and TRBJ1-2; D possibly corresponds to TRBD1 (6 bases). Germline values: CDR1 SGHNT, CDR2 YYREEE (reference sequence). Trimming shortened V by 6 bases and J by 1 base, and 13 bases separated the two germline ends. The CDR3 runs 14 residues. Here the CDR3 reads CASTQGRDNYGYTF. CDR3 nucleotides: TGTGCCAGCACTCAGGGGCGCGATAACTATGGCTACACCTTC.

The gene calls are TRBV7-6 and TRBJ1-3; D call uncertain. Germline V gene lookup returns CDR1 SGHVS and CDR2 FNYEAQ. V dropped 5 bases and J dropped 0 bases, with 17 bases sitting between them. The CDR3 is 17 residues long. For the CDR3, the DNA is TGTGCCAGCAGCCCGGCCGGGCAGCCGACCTCTGGAAACACCATATATTTT. Protein: CASSPAGQPTSGNTIYF.

This chain uses TRBV2 with TRBJ1-2; no definite D call. The ends were cut back, 8 bases at V and 0 bases at J, with 10 bases in the middle. The CDR3 consists of 13 residues. Germline loops: CDR1 SNHLY, CDR2 FYNNEI. CDR3 residues: CASARDTNYGYTF. CDR3 DNA sequence: TGTGCCAGCGCCCGGGATACTAACTATGGCTACACCTTC.

The chain carries TRBV11-2 and TRBJ2-1; TRBD2 matches at 14 bases. Trimming at V came to 4 bases and at J to 8 bases, leaving 10 bases not matched to a gene. The CDR3 is 17 residues long. In germline, CDR1 is SGHAT, CDR2 FQNNGV. The chain's CDR3 is CASSSRLAGGHSDEQFF. CDR3 nucleotides: TGTGCCAGCAGCTCCAGACTAGCGGGGGGGCATAGCGATGAGCAGTTCTTC.

The V and J genes are TRBV2 and TRBJ1-1, with 7 positions matching TRBD1. The CDR3 is 15 residues long. Germline-derived CDR1 and CDR2 are SNHLY and FYNNEI. Trimming removed 0 bases from V and 4 bases from J; junction bases left unmatched: 5. The CDR3 protein is CASSEAADRLTEAFF. Here the CDR3 DNA reads TGTGCCAGCAGTGAAGCGGCGGACAGGCTCACTGAAGCTTTCTTT.

The rearrangement uses TRBV12-3 or TRBV12-4 and TRBJ2-3, with D possibly being TRBD2 (5 bases). There are 13 residues in the CDR3. Trimming shortened V by 5 bases and J by 6 bases, and 12 bases separated the two germline ends. CDR3 DNA: TGTGCCAGCAGTCCAGCGTCTAGCGATACGCAGTATTTT. This encodes CASSPASSDTQYF.

The V and J genes are TRBV5-8 and TRBJ1-1; TRBD1 aligns across 7 bases. Unmatched junction bases numbered 6, after V lost 3 bases and J lost 1 base. In germline, CDR1 is SGHTS, CDR2 YDEGEE. The CDR3 consists of 15 residues. In DNA form, the CDR3 reads TGTGCCAGCAGCTCCGGACAGGCGCCGAACACTGAAGCTTTCTTT. Amino acids: CASSSGQAPNTEAFF.

This CDR3 is CASSRDRGYGQPQHF. The CDR3 DNA reads TGTGCCAGCAGCCGGGACAGGGGCTATGGTCAGCCCCAGCATTTT. The rearrangement uses TRBV5-6 and TRBJ1-5; 10 bases fit TRBD1. The CDR3 loop spans 15 amino acids. V lost 4 bases, J lost 6 bases, and 7 bases stayed unmatched. Germline loops: CDR1 SGHDT, CDR2 YYEEEE.

This clone was counted a single time. V usage is TRBV6-5 and J usage is TRBJ1-5; D is uncertain. In germline, CDR1 is MNHEY, CDR2 SVGAGI. This CDR3 is 11 amino acids long. Trimming cost V 7 bases and J 5 bases, with 6 bases left between them. The CDR3 here is CASIKDQPQHF. In DNA form, the CDR3 reads TGTGCCAGCATTAAGGATCAGCCCCAGCATTTT.

The rearrangement joins TRBV7-8 to TRBJ1-2, with a weak D call TRBD1 (5 bases). The CDR3 contains 16 residues. CDR1 is SGHVS and CDR2 is FQNEAQ in the germline V gene. Trimming removed 5 bases at V and 3 bases at J, with 19 bases between. This CDR3 is CASSRGAHPSDYGYTF. In nucleotides, the CDR3 is TGTGCCAGCAGCCGCGGGGCGCACCCATCCGACTATGGCTACACCTTC.

The chain links TRBV30 to TRBJ1-6; possible D gene TRBD1, 5 bases. This CDR3 region has 13 residues. V lost 7 bases and J lost 9, with 16 bases in between. Germline V gene sequence: CDR1 GTSNPN, CDR2 SVGIG (reference sequence). The DNA of the CDR3 is TGTGCCTCTCATAGGGAGGGGCTTTCACCCCTCCACTTT. It encodes CASHREGLSPLHF. The full variable domain, rest sourced from reference TRBV30 and TRBJ1-6, is SQTIHQWPATLVQPVGSPLSLECTVEGTSNPNLYWYRQAAGRGLQLLFYSVGIGQISSEVPQNLSASRPQDRQFILSSKKLLLSDSGFYLCASHREGLSPLHFGNGTRLTVT.

The V call is TRBV5-1, the J call TRBJ2-2, with D unclear. The V end lost 4 bases, the J end lost 0 bases, and 10 bases lay between the germline ends. This CDR3 has 15 amino acids. CDR1 and CDR2 from the germline V gene are SGHRS and YFSETQ. The CDR3: CASSGYRANTGELFF. CDR3 DNA sequence: TGCGCCAGCAGCGGCTACAGAGCGAACACCGGGGAGCTGTTTTTT. The whole variable domain, filled in from reference TRBV5-1 and TRBJ2-2, reads KAGVTQTPRYLIKTRGQQVTLSCSPISGHRSVSWYQQTPGQGLQFLFEYFSETQRNKGNFPGRFSGRQFSNSRSEMNVSTLELGDSALYLCASSGYRANTGELFFGEGSRLTVL.

This chain connects TRBV3-1 (or the pseudogene TRBV3-2) to TRBJ2-7; 9 nucleotides agree with TRBD1. The trim removed 5 bases at V and 5 bases at J, leaving 7 bases unmatched. This CDR3 spans 14 amino acids. Germline V gene data show CDR1 as LGHDT and CDR2 as YNNKEL (reference sequence). This chain's CDR3 is CASSFTGGVDEQYF. DNA of the CDR3: TGTGCCAGCAGCTTCACAGGGGGCGTCGACGAGCAGTACTTC.

The J gene is TRBJ2-3, the V gene TRBV30; TRBD2 might be the D (5 bases). The CDR3 is 15 amino acids. The germline V gene encodes CDR1 GTSNPN and CDR2 SVGIG (reference sequence). V lost 1 base and J lost 3, with 14 bases in between. The CDR3 region has the DNA TGTGCCTGGAGTGGGGAGCCAAGAGTGACAGATACGCAGTATTTT. Translated, it gives CAWSGEPRVTDTQYF. Full variable domain (remainder filled in from reference TRBV30 and TRBJ2-3): SQTIHQWPATLVQPVGSPLSLECTVEGTSNPNLYWYRQAAGRGLQLLFYSVGIGQISSEVPQNLSASRPQDRQFILSSKKLLLSDSGFYLCAWSGEPRVTDTQYFGPGTRLTVL.

About this clone itself: Other nucleotide sequences from this sample produce the same CDR3. The chain carries TRBV7-9 and TRBJ1-3, with 9 bases lining up with TRBD1. This CDR3 comprises 13 residues. The V gene's germline CDR1 is SEHNR and CDR2 FQNEAQ (reference sequence). Trimming cost V 4 bases and J 8 bases; bases outside gene matches: 3. DNA for the CDR3: TGTGCCAGCAGCTCACAGGGGGCTGACACCATATATTTT. The encoded protein is CASSSQGADTIYF.

V and J are TRBV4-1 and TRBJ2-7, with a tentative D call TRBD1 (6 bases). CDR3 length equals 14 residues. Germline CDR1 and CDR2: MGHRA and YSYEKL. V lost 4 bases to trimming and J lost 3 bases, with 13 bases between them. CDR3 nucleotides: TGCGCCAGCAGCCTCGGAACAGGGAACTACGAGCAGTACTTC. Protein product: CASSLGTGNYEQYF.

The rearrangement links TRBV14 to TRBJ2-3, with D possibly called TRBD1 or TRBD2 (6 bases each). Germline CDR1 reads SGHDN; CDR2 reads FVKESK. Trimming left V 3 bases short and J 8 bases short, with 12 bases between. The CDR3 is 13 residues long. CDR3 nucleotide sequence: TGTGCCAGCAGCCACCTACAGGGAGGTACGCAGTATTTT. Protein sequence: CASSHLQGGTQYF.